The 3 T cell receptor beta chains below all came from one sample that was sequenced in a study of T cells after posttransplantation cyclophosphamide. TCRdb's table, derived via immunoSEQ multiplex PCR, lists solely in-frame clones and lacks some. Of around 12,000 clones listed, 85% to 95% are singletons. Sequenced material: naive CD8+ T cells sorted from PBMCs. Receptors originate from a man aged 30 to 39 in good health and a related stem cell transplant donor.

The chain carries TRBV5-1 and TRBJ2-7; TRBD2 aligns across 8 bases. Germline V gene lookup returns CDR1 SGHRS and CDR2 YFSETQ. V lost 4 bases and J lost 4; bases outside the gene matches: 10. CDR3 length: 15 residues. The CDR3 coding sequence is TGCGCCAGCAGCCCGGTTACTAGCGGACAATACGAGCAGTACTTC. This codes for CASSPVTSGQYEQYF.

The rearrangement uses TRBV7-8 and TRBJ2-7, with 10 bases identical to TRBD2. The CDR3 sequence is 13 residues long. After removal of 11 bases from V and 5 bases from J, the junction contained 9 bases not matched to a gene. Per the germline V gene, CDR1 is SGHVS and CDR2 is FQNEAQ. CDR3 sequence (DNA): TGTGCCTTCGCTAGCGGGGGCCTCGACGAGCAGTACTTC. Translated, it gives CAFASGGLDEQYF.

V usage is TRBV27 and J usage is TRBJ2-3; 9 bases line up with TRBD2. Germline CDR1 is MNHEY and CDR2 is SMNVEV (reference sequence). Trimming cost V 1 base and J 5 bases; bases outside gene matches: 7. The CDR3 has 16 residues. CDR3: CASSLLPRGGLDTQYF. In DNA, the CDR3 is TGTGCCAGCAGTTTATTGCCGCGGGGGGGCTTAGATACGCAGTATTTT.